This T cell receptor beta chain was recovered during a study of shared clonotypes between healthy human individuals. In the study overall: The donor pool was made up of two women and a few men aged 18 to 49. Plates per donor: three CD4 naive, three CD4 memory, two CD8 naive, one CD8 memory.

Donors were healthy HIV-negative adults without recently reported acute infections or vaccinations. Per the original data handling: Filtering differed since immunoSEQ provided only junctions, with no quality scores. Produced via immunoSEQ multiplex PCR; TCRdb's table is partial and in-frame only. V and J calls and clone size are as listed in that table; D and trimming were resolved from the DNA. The repertoire holds roughly 1,600,000 clones, with 98% to 99% as singletons. The V and J ends lost 6 bases and 3 bases respectively, with 15 bases between them. The CDR3 is 14 amino acids. The V gene's germline CDR1 is SNHLY and CDR2 FYNNEI.

This clonotype originated in a man between 25 and 39 years old in good health. The genes are TRBV2 and TRBJ2-7; tentative D call: TRBD1 (6 bases). The sample comprised naive CD4+ T cells sorted from blood. Subset of the sample: CD45RA+ positively selected. The CDR3 DNA sequence: TGTGCCAGCAGCCCCCTAGGCAGGGGCTACGAGCAGTACTTC. It encodes CASSPLGRGYEQYF. Drawing the rest from reference TRBV2 and TRBJ2-7, the complete variable domain is EPEVTQTPSHQVTQMGQEVILRCVPISNHLYFYWYRQILGQKVEFLVSFYNNEISEKSEIFDDQFSVERPDGSNFTLKIRSTKLEDSAMYFCASSPLGRGYEQYFGPGTRLTVT.